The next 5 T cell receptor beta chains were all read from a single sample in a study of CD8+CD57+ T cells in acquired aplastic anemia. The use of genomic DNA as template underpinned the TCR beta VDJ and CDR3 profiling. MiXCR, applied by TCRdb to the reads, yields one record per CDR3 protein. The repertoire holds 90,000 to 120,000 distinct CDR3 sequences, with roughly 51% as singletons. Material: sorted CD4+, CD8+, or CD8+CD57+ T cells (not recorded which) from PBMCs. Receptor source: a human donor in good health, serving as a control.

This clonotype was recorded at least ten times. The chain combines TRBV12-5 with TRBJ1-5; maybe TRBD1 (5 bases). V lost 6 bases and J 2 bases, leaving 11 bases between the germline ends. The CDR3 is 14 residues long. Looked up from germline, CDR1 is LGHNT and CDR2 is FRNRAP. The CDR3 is CASGRGGCNQPQHF. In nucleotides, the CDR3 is TGTGCTAGTGGCCGTGGGGGTTGCAATCAGCCCCAGCATTTT.

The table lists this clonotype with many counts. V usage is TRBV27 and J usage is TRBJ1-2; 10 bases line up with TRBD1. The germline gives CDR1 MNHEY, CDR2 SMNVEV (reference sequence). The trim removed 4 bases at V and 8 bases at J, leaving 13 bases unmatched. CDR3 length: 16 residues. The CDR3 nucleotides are TGTGCCAGCAGTTCTCCACGACAGGGGGCGCGGTCCGGCTACACCTTC. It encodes CASSSPRQGARSGYTF.

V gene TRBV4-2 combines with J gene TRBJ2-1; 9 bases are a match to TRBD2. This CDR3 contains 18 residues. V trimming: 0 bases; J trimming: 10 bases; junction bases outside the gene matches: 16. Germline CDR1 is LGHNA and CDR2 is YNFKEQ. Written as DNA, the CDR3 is TGTGCCAGCAGCCAAGAAGGTGGAACGGGCGGGGGGGCCTACGAGCAGTTCTTC. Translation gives CASSQEGGTGGGAYEQFF.

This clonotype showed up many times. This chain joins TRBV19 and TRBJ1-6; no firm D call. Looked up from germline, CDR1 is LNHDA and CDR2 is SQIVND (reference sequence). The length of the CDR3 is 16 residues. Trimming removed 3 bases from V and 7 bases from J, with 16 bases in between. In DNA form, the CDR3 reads TGTGCCAGTAGTATTAATCACGCAGAAACAAATTCACCCCTCCACTTT. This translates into CASSINHAETNSPLHF.

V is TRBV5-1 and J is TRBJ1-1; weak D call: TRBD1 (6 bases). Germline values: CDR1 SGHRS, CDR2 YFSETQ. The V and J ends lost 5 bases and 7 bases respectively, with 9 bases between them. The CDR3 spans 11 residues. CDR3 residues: CASREDSEAFF. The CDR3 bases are TGCGCCAGCAGAGAGGACAGTGAAGCTTTCTTT.